This T cell receptor (beta chain) was sequenced for a study of blood T cell repertoires in COVID-19. Study background: Acute and convalescent COVID-19 samples came from the United States, Italy and Spain. T cells, B-cell-depleted T cells, or PBMCs supplied cDNA or gDNA.

Adults between about 18 and 89 years of age took part from about two dozen US areas. CDR1 is MNHEY, CDR2 SMNVEV, per germline (reference sequence). This CDR3 has 16 amino acids. Trimming shortened V by 2 bases and J by 1 base, and 14 bases separated the two germline ends. Original processing notes: From reference gene primer amplification, estimates of nucleated cell counts were derived. TCRdb's table, derived via immunoSEQ multiplex PCR, lists solely in-frame clones and lacks some. V, J and clone size are taken as reported in that table, and D and trimming were inferred from the DNA itself. Altogether roughly 430,000 clones are present, over 75% being singletons, with the ten largest covering approximately 2%.

V is TRBV27 and J is TRBJ1-1, with D possibly TRBD1 on 6 matching bases. The specimen sequenced was PBMCs or T cells enriched from blood (not recorded which). The TCR comes from a woman in her forties with acute COVID-19. CDR3 DNA sequence: TGTGCCAGCAGTTTAGGTCGGGGGGCACCGAACACTGAAGCTTTCTTT. Translating it yields CASSLGRGAPNTEAFF.